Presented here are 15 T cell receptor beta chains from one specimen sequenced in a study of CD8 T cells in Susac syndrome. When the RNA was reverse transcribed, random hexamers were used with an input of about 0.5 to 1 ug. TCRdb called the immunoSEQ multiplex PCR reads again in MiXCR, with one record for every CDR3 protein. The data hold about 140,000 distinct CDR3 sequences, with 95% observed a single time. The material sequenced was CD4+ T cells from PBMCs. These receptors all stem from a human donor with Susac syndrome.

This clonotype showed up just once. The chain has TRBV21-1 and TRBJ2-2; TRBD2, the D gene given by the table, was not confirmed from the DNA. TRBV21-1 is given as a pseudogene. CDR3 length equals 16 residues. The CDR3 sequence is CASKGGRALEHRGAVF. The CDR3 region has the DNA TGTGCCAGCAAAGGCGGGAGGGCCCTCGAACACCGGGGAGCTGTTTTT.

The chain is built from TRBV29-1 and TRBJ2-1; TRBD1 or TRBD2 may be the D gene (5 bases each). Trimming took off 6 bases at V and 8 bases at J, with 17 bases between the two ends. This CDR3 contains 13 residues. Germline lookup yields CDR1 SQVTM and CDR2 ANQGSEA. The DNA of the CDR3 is TGCAGCGTCCTTCGGGGCTCCACCGATGAGCAGTTCTTC. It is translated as CSVLRGSTDEQFF.

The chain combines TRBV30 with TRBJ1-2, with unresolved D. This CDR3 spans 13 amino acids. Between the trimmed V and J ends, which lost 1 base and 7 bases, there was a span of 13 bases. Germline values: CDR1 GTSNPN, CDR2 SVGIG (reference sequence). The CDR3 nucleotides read TGTGCCTGGAGTGCAGTGGGGTTGGGTGGCTACACCTTC. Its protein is CAWSAVGLGGYTF.

The CDR3 is CASSPGPHYEQYF. In DNA, the CDR3 is TGTGCCAGCAGTCCGGGACCCCACTACGAGCAGTACTTC. This rearrangement joins TRBV12-3 or TRBV12-4 to TRBJ2-7; either TRBD1 or TRBD2 may fit D (5 bases each). This CDR3 spans 13 amino acids. The germline V and J ends were trimmed by 5 bases and 3 bases, with 11 bases remaining between them.

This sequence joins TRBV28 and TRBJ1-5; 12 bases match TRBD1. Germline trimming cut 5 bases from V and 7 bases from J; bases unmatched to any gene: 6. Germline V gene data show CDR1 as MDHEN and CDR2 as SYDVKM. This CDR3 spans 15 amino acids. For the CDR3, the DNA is TGTGCCAGCAGTCCGGGACAGGGGGCTTGGCAGCCCCAGCATTTT. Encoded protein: CASSPGQGAWQPQHF.

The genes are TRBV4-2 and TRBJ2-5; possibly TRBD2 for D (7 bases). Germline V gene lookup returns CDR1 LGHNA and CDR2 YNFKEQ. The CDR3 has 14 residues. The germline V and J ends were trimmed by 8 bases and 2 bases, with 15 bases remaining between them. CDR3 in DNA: TGTGCCAGCCAAAGGGGGGGCAGACAAGAGACCCAGTACTTC. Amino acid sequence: CASQRGGRQETQYF.

CDR3: CAGGRASAGELFF. The CDR3 nucleotides read TGTGCCGGGGGGAGGGCAAGCGCCGGGGAGCTGTTTTTT. The chain couples TRBV6-6 to TRBJ2-2; 7 nucleotides match TRBD2. The CDR3 runs to 13 residues. V lost 11 bases, J lost 6 bases, and 9 bases stayed unmatched. Looked up from germline, CDR1 is MNHNY and CDR2 is SVGAGI (reference sequence).

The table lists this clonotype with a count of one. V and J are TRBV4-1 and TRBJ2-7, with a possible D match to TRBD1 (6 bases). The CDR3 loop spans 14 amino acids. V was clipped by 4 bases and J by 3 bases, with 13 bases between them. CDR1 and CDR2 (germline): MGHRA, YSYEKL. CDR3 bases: TGCGCCAGCAGCCCACCCGGACAGCTCTACGAGCAGTACTTC. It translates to CASSPPGQLYEQYF.

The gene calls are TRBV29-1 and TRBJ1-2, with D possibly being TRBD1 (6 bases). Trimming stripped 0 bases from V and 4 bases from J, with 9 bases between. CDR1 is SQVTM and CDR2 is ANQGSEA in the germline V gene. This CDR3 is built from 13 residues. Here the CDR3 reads CSVEDAGVYGYTF. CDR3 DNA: TGCAGCGTTGAAGATGCAGGGGTCTATGGCTACACCTTC.

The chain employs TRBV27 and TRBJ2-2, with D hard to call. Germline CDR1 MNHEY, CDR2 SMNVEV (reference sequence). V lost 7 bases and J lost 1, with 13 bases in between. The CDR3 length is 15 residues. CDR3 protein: CASTPRMLNTGELFF. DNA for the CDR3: TGTGCCAGCACCCCCAGGATGTTGAACACCGGGGAGCTGTTTTTT.

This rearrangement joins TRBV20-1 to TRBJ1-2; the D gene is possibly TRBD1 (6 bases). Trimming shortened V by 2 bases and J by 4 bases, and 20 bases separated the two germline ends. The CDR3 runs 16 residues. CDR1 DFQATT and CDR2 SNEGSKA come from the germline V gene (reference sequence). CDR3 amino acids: CSARPHPGQNIYGYTF. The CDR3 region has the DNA TGCAGTGCTAGACCACACCCCGGACAGAATATCTATGGCTACACCTTC.

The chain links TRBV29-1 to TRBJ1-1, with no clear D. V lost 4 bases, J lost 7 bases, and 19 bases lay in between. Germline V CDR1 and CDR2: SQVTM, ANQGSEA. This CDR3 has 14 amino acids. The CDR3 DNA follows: TGCAGCGTTGCTGTCCCGGGCACCCAACTTGAAGCTTTCTTT. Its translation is CSVAVPGTQLEAFF.

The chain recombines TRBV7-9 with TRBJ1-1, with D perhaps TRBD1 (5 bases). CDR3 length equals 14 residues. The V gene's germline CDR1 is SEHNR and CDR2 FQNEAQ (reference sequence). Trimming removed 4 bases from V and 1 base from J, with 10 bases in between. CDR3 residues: CASSYGQANTEAFF. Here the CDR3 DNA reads TGTGCCAGCAGCTACGGACAAGCGAACACTGAAGCTTTCTTT.

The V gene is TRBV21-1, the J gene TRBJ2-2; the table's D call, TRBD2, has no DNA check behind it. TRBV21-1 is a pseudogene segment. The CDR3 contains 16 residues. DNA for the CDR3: TGTGCCAGCAGCAAAGGCCTAGCGGGGGGTGTCGGGGAGCTGTTTTTT. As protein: CASSKGLAGGVGELFF.

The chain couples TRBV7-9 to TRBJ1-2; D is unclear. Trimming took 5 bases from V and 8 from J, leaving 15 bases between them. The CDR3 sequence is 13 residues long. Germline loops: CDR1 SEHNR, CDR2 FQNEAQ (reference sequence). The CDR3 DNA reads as TGTGCCAGCAGCCAGGAAGGAGCAAGGGGCTACACCTTC. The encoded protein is CASSQEGARGYTF.